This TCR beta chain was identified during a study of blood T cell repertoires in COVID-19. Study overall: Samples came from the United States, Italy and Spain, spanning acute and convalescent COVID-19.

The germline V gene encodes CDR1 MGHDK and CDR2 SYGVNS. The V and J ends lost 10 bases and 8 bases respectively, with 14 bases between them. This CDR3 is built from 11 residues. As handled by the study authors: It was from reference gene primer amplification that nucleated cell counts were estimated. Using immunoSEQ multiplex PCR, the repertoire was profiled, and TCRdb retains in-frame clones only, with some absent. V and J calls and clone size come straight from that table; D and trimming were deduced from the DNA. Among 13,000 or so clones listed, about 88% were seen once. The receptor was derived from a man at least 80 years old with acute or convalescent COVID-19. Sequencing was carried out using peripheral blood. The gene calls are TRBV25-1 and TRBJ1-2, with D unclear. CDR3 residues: CANRVSEGYTF. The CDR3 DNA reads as TGTGCCAACCGGGTCTCGGAAGGCTACACCTTC.